Below are 8 T cell receptor beta chains sequenced from a single sample in a study of shared clonotypes between healthy human individuals. Clones were sequenced by immunoSEQ multiplex PCR, and TCRdb holds only the in-frame ones, with some missing. The sample has 650,000 to 800,000 clones, roughly 72% seen once; the top ten hold around 1.8%. The source material was memory CD4+ T cells sorted from blood. Subset here: CD45RA-negative fraction. The source is a woman in her twenties or thirties in good health.

This sequence joins TRBV21-1 and TRBJ2-7. TRBV21-1 has pseudogene status. This CDR3 has 14 residues. The DNA of the CDR3 is TGTGCCAGCAGCCCAAACCCATACTCCTACGAGCAGTACTTC. Its translation is CASSPNPYSYEQYF.

The chain has TRBV6-6 and TRBJ1-1; a weak D match, TRBD1 (5 bases). Germline-derived CDR1 and CDR2 are MNHNY and SVGAGI (reference sequence). This CDR3 is built from 12 residues. Trimming pared 5 bases from V and 6 bases from J, leaving 10 bases between. CDR3 residues: CASSGRVSEAFF. DNA of the CDR3: TGTGCCAGCAGTGGCAGGGTTTCTGAAGCTTTCTTT.

This clone has more than one count but fewer than ten. V gene TRBV30 combines with J gene TRBJ2-7, with 9 bases fitting TRBD1. This CDR3 region has 11 residues. V lost 8 bases, J lost 3 bases, and 2 bases stayed unmatched. Germline CDR1 is GTSNPN and CDR2 is SVGIG (reference sequence). The CDR3 is CAGQGYYEQYF. CDR3 in DNA: TGTGCCGGACAGGGGTACTACGAGCAGTACTTC.

The chain uses TRBV18 and TRBJ1-1; 10 nucleotides agree with TRBD1. Looked up from germline, CDR1 is KGHSH and CDR2 is LQKENI. This CDR3 spans 17 amino acids. V trimming: 3 bases; J trimming: 3 bases; junction bases outside the gene matches: 10. The CDR3 DNA is TGTGCCAGCTCACCTCACCCGGGACAGGGGACGGACACTGAAGCTTTCTTT. It encodes CASSPHPGQGTDTEAFF. The variable domain in full, completed from reference TRBV18 and TRBJ1-1, reads NAGVMQNPRHLVRRRGQEARLRCSPMKGHSHVYWYRQLPEEGLKFMVYLQKENIIDESGMPKERFSAEFPKEGPSILRIQQVVRGDSAAYFCASSPHPGQGTDTEAFFGQGTRLTVV.

The chain combines TRBV5-1 with TRBJ2-3; 10 bases are a match to TRBD2. CDR3 length: 16 residues. Germline V gene lookup returns CDR1 SGHRS and CDR2 YFSETQ. V was clipped by 5 bases and J by 5 bases; unmatched bases: 11. This CDR3 reads CASSSGGLAGVDTQYF. CDR3 DNA sequence: TGCGCCAGCAGTTCCGGGGGGCTAGCGGGAGTAGATACGCAGTATTTT.

The table lists this clone with a few counts. The chain employs TRBV30 and TRBJ2-6; D is uncertain. Germline assignment: CDR1 GTSNPN and CDR2 SVGIG (reference sequence). Trimming took 1 base from V and 3 from J, leaving 7 bases between them. The CDR3 is 14 residues long. The CDR3 sequence: CAWSGISGANVLTF. The CDR3 DNA sequence: TGTGCCTGGAGTGGAATCAGTGGGGCCAACGTCCTGACTTTC.

V is TRBV11-3 and J is TRBJ2-7, with TRBD1 matching over 12 bases. The CDR3 is 17 amino acids. With V trimmed by 4 bases and J by 5 bases, 12 bases remained unmatched. The germline V gene has CDR1 SGHNT and CDR2 YENEEA. The CDR3 DNA is TGTGCCAGCAGCTCCGGGACAGGGGGCAGTCCTTCCGACGAGCAGTACTTC. As protein: CASSSGTGGSPSDEQYF. Using reference TRBV11-3 and TRBJ2-7 for the parts outside the CDR3, the full variable domain is EAGVVQSPRYKIIEKKQPVAFWCNPISGHNTLYWYLQNLGQGPELLIRYENEEAVDDSQLPKDRFSAERLKGVDSTLKIQPAELGDSAVYLCASSSGTGGSPSDEQYFGPGTRLTVT.

This chain links TRBV21-1 with TRBJ2-1. TRBV21-1 is reported as a pseudogene. This CDR3 is built from 18 residues. CDR3 protein: CASSQSLRGSSLANEQFF. As DNA, the CDR3 is TGTGCCAGCAGCCAAAGCCTCCGGGGCAGTTCTTTAGCGAATGAGCAGTTCTTC.